This is a list of T cell receptor beta chains from one sample in a study of cytotoxic CD8 clonotypes in ibrutinib-treated CLL. The repertoire was sequenced with immunoSEQ multiplex PCR; TCRdb's copy has only in-frame clones and lacks some. In the table there are over 200,000 clones, roughly 79% of which are singletons. Sequenced here: PBMCs, sampled after 12 months of ibrutinib treatment. These receptors all stem from a human donor with chronic lymphocytic leukemia. Each CDR3 is given with its conserved first and last residue. The order of the fields is J gene, V gene, CDR3 length, clone size, D gene, CDR3 DNA, CDR3 protein. D genes are given only for firm matches. Some rows have no size entry. The others give once, few or many, or a class for an expanded clone.

>TRBJ2-3|TRBV18|15|NA|TRBD1
TGTGCCAGCTCACATCGGGACAGGTCATCAGATACGCAGTATTTT
CASSHRDRSSDTQYF
>TRBJ2-3|TRBV9|17|once|TRBD2
TGTGCCAGCAGCCTCCAGGTCAGCGGGAAAGGCACAGATACGCAGTATTTT
CASSLQVSGKGTDTQYF
>TRBJ1-1|TRBV6-5|14|once|NA
TGTGCCAGCAGTTACTGGGCTGGGTCCACTGAAGCTTTCTTT
CASSYWAGSTEAFF
>TRBJ2-2|TRBV27|13|NA|NA
TGTGCCAGCAGTTTTGCCCGCCCCGGGGAGCTGTTTTTT
CASSFARPGELFF
>TRBJ2-3|TRBV11-3|14|NA|NA
TGTGCCAGCAGCCCAATGGGACTCACAGATACGCAGTATTTT
CASSPMGLTDTQYF
>TRBJ2-3|TRBV9|16|NA|TRBD2
TGTGCCAGCAGCGTAGGGGCTAGCGGGAACACAGATACGCAGTATTTT
CASSVGASGNTDTQYF
>TRBJ1-2|TRBV11-2|15|NA|NA
TGTGCCAGCAGCTTAGTGGACAGATGGAGCTATGGCTACACCTTC
CASSLVDRWSYGYTF
>TRBJ2-2|TRBV5-5|14|NA|NA
TGTGCCAGCAGCCTCACGGCGAACACCGGGGAGCTGTTTTTT
CASSLTANTGELFF
>TRBJ1-1|TRBV6-5|15|NA|NA
TGTGCCAGCAGTTACTATACTGGACAGTACACTGAAGCTTTCTTT
CASSYYTGQYTEAFF
>TRBJ1-4|TRBV18|15|NA|NA
TGTGCCAGCTCCGAACGAATCCCAACTAATGAAAAACTGTTTTTT
CASSERIPTNEKLFF
>TRBJ2-3|TRBV11-2|15|NA|TRBD2
TGTGCCAGCAGCTCGTACGGGGGGGAAGCAGATACGCAGTATTTT
CASSSYGGEADTQYF
>TRBJ2-7|TRBV27|12|NA|NA
TGTGCCAGCAGTCCCGGGGGCTACGAGCAGTACTTC
CASSPGGYEQYF
>TRBJ2-1|TRBV27|12|few|NA
TGTGCCAGCAGCCTAAACTACAATGAGCAGTTCTTC
CASSLNYNEQFF
>TRBJ1-1|TRBV6-5|15|NA|TRBD1
TGTGCCAGCAGATACGGGACAGGGGGATTCACTGAAGCTTTCTTT
CASRYGTGGFTEAFF
>TRBJ2-7|TRBV7-2|13|once|NA
TGTGCCAGCAGCTTAAGCAGGGATGACGAGCAGTACTTC
CASSLSRDDEQYF
>TRBJ1-1|TRBV6-5|14|NA|NA
TGTGCCAGCAGGGACAGCAAATTGAACACTGAAGCTTTCTTT
CASRDSKLNTEAFF
>TRBJ2-1|TRBV4-2|16|NA|TRBD2
TGTGCCAGCAGCCAAGACCCGGGACTAGTTAGCAATGAGCAGTTCTTC
CASSQDPGLVSNEQFF
>TRBJ1-1|TRBV5-1|14|NA|TRBD1
TGCGCCAGCAGCCACGGGACAGGGGGCACTGAAGCTTTCTTT
CASSHGTGGTEAFF
>TRBJ2-3|TRBV2|12|NA|NA
TGTGCCAGCAGCGGTGACGGAGATACGCAGTATTTT
CASSGDGDTQYF
>TRBJ1-1|TRBV21-1|13|NA|NA
TGTGCCAGCAGCAAAGAAGGGGGATCTGAAGCTTTCTTT
CASSKEGGSEAFF
>TRBJ2-3|TRBV7-7|15|NA|TRBD2
TGTGCTAGCAGCTTAGATGCGGGGGGAAGAGATACGCAGTATTTT
CASSLDAGGRDTQYF
>TRBJ2-7|TRBV5-1|17|NA|NA
TGCGCCAGCAGCTTGGCCCCCGCGCGGGTAGGGGGCTACGAGCAGTACTTC
CASSLAPARVGGYEQYF
>TRBJ2-6|TRBV29-1|13|few|NA
TGCAGCGCCACCGGGGCGGGGGCCAACGTCCTGACTTTC
CSATGAGANVLTF
>TRBJ1-1|TRBV27|14|NA|NA
TGTGCCAGCAGGGCGGGGGGTACAAGTACTGAAGCTTTCTTT
CASRAGGTSTEAFF
>TRBJ1-2|TRBV6-5|15|NA|NA
TGTGCCAGCAGTTATAGAGGCAGCGGGGTTTATGGCTACACCTTC
CASSYRGSGVYGYTF
>TRBJ2-3|TRBV7-8|15|NA|TRBD2
TGTGCCAGCGCAACTAGCGGGAGGGGCACAGATACGCAGTATTTT
CASATSGRGTDTQYF
>TRBJ1-1|TRBV10-3|13|NA|TRBD1
TGTGCCATTCAAACTCAGGGGGCCACTGAAGCTTTCTTT
CAIQTQGATEAFF
>TRBJ1-2|TRBV6-1|12|once|TRBD1
TGTGCCAGCAGCGACAGGGGTGATGGCTACACCTTC
CASSDRGDGYTF
>TRBJ1-2|TRBV19|16|NA|TRBD1
TGTGCCAGTAGTACCCCCAACAGGGGAGGCAACTATGGCTACACCTTC
CASSTPNRGGNYGYTF
>TRBJ2-7|TRBV13|15|NA|NA
TGTGCCAGCAGTTTAAACAGGGCGGTGGGCTACGAGCAGTACTTC
CASSLNRAVGYEQYF
>TRBJ1-1|TRBV19|13|NA|NA
TGTGCCAGTAGTATGGTAACGAACACTGAAGCTTTCTTT
CASSMVTNTEAFF
>TRBJ2-4|TRBV4-1|15|NA|NA
TGCGCCAGCAGCCAAGAGCCCTCCTGGGAAAACATTCAGTACTTC
CASSQEPSWENIQYF
>TRBJ2-7|TRBV10-3|13|few|NA
TGTGCCATCAGGGGACCCGGACCTTACGAGCAGTACTTC
CAIRGPGPYEQYF
>TRBJ2-5|TRBV28|15|once|TRBD2
TGTGCCAGCAGTTTAGGCGGGAGGGCCCAAGAGACCCAGTACTTC
CASSLGGRAQETQYF
>TRBJ1-5|TRBV11-2|13|few|NA
TGTGCCAGCAGCTCGTATAGCAATCAGCCCCAGCATTTT
CASSSYSNQPQHF
>TRBJ1-2|TRBV2|17|few|NA
TGTGCCAGCAGTGATCTGGCCCGAGCATCTTATAACTATGGCTACACCTTC
CASSDLARASYNYGYTF
>TRBJ1-2|TRBV23-1|13|few|NA
TGCGCCAGCAGTCAAATGGAGTTGTATGGCTACACCTTC
CASSQMELYGYTF
>TRBJ1-5|TRBV6-5|14|NA|NA
TGTGCCAGCGTGAGTATGGCGGTCAATCAGCCCCAGCATTTT
CASVSMAVNQPQHF
>TRBJ1-4|TRBV6-4|15|NA|TRBD1
TGTGCCAGCAGTGCCCAGACAGGGTCGAACGAAAAACTGTTTTTT
CASSAQTGSNEKLFF
>TRBJ1-2|TRBV9|13|NA|TRBD1
TGTGCCAGCAGCCTCGGGACAGTCCAAGGCTACACCTTC
CASSLGTVQGYTF
>TRBJ1-2|TRBV28|14|NA|NA
TGTGCCAGCATTCAGGGGTCGACTAACTATGGCTACACCTTC
CASIQGSTNYGYTF
>TRBJ1-2|TRBV30|15|NA|NA
TGTGCCTGGAGATTCACACAGGTGGGGATTGTTTTTAGCACCTTC
CAWRFTQVGIVFSTF
>TRBJ2-6|TRBV11-3|17|NA|TRBD1
TGTGCCAGCAGCCTGACCCAGGGGGCAGGGGGGGCCAACGTCCTGACTTTC
CASSLTQGAGGANVLTF
>TRBJ2-5|TRBV5-1|16|NA|NA
TGCGCCAGCAGCTTAACGGGTCCCCCTCAATTAGAGACCCAGTACTTC
CASSLTGPPQLETQYF
>TRBJ1-2|TRBV5-4|13|NA|TRBD1
TGTGCCAGCAGCCTTACAGGGGTAGGCGGCTACACCTTC
CASSLTGVGGYTF
>TRBJ2-7|TRBV10-3|13|NA|NA
TGTGCCATCAGTGACCAGGGGTGGTACGAGCAGTACTTC
CAISDQGWYEQYF
>TRBJ1-2|TRBV6-5|11|NA|NA
TGTGCCAGCAGTCCTCGATATGGCTACACCTTC
CASSPRYGYTF
>TRBJ1-5|TRBV5-3|14|few|NA
TGTGCCAGAAGCCCCCGTGGGAGCAATCAGCCCCAGCATTTT
CARSPRGSNQPQHF
>TRBJ2-5|TRBV7-9|16|NA|TRBD1
TGTGCCAGCAGCCTACCGGGACAGGGTTTGCTGGAGACCCAGTACTTC
CASSLPGQGLLETQYF
>TRBJ2-6|TRBV19|16|NA|TRBD1
TGTGCCAGTAGTCCCTGGGGACAGGCTGGGGCCAACGTCCTGACTTTC
CASSPWGQAGANVLTF
>TRBJ2-3|TRBV5-1|15|NA|NA
TGCGCCAGCAGCCTCAGCGGATTTCTTGGAGATACGCAGTATTTT
CASSLSGFLGDTQYF